A single sample gave rise to the 9 T cell receptor beta chains below, sequenced in a study of monozygotic twins with inflammatory bowel disease. TCRdb re-called the 5' RACE reads and gives one entry per CDR3 protein, without DNA. Its table lists 300,000 to 350,000 distinct CDR3 sequences. The sequencing input was blood. The receptors stem from a human donor with ulcerative colitis or Crohn's disease, or a healthy co-twin of an affected twin (not recorded which).

The CDR3 sequence: CASSEGGLSGNTIYF. V and J are TRBV2 and TRBJ1-3. Germline V gene lookup returns CDR1 SNHLY and CDR2 FYNNEI. This CDR3 comprises 15 residues.

The chain carries TRBV12-3 or TRBV12-4 and TRBJ2-2; no DNA is available, so the TRBD2 call from TCRdb remains unchecked. This CDR3 contains 16 residues. This chain's CDR3 is CASSPTSEVATGELFF.

This chain joins TRBV7-8 and TRBJ2-1; absent DNA, TCRdb's TRBD2 call cannot be checked. This CDR3 is 14 amino acids long. The V gene's germline CDR1 is SGHVS and CDR2 FQNEAQ. CDR3 region: CASSPTRNGDYGFF. The full variable domain, its missing parts supplied by reference TRBV7-8 and TRBJ2-1, is GAGVSQSPRYKVAKRGQDVALRCDPISGHVSLFWYQQALGQGPEFLTYFQNEAQLDKSGLPSDRFFAERPEGSVSTLKIQRTQQEDSAVYLCASSPTRNGDYGFFGPGTRLTVL.

This chain links TRBV20-1 with TRBJ1-4; TCRdb lists TRBD1, though no DNA is available to test this call. This CDR3 has 14 residues. Germline-derived CDR1 and CDR2 are DFQATT and SNEGSKA (reference sequence). This chain's CDR3 is CSARDLTGGGKLFF.

This chain links TRBV5-5 with TRBJ1-5; the D call from TCRdb, TRBD1, cannot be confirmed without DNA. CDR3 length: 13 amino acids. Germline CDR1 reads SGHKS; CDR2 reads YYEKEE (reference sequence). The CDR3 protein is CASSLSDRQPQHF. The whole variable domain, filled in from reference TRBV5-5 and TRBJ1-5, reads DAGVTQSPTHLIKTRGQQVTLRCSPISGHKSVSWYQQVLGQGPQFIFQYYEKEERGRGNFPDRFSARQFPNYSSELNVNALLLGDSALYLCASSLSDRQPQHFGDGTRLSIL.

This chain links TRBV6-1 with TRBJ1-5; TCRdb designates TRBD1, a call that cannot be tested without DNA. The germline CDR1 and CDR2 sequences are MNHNS and SASEGT. There are 14 residues in the CDR3. This CDR3 is CASSETWGMQPQHF.

The chain combines TRBV6-6 with TRBJ2-3; TCRdb's D gene call, TRBD1, goes unchecked for lack of DNA. CDR3 size: 13 residues. Germline CDR1 is MNHNY and CDR2 is SVGAGI (reference sequence). CDR3 residues: CASSPLVGFTQYF.

The V call is TRBV7-9, the J call TRBJ1-1; TCRdb designates TRBD1, a call that cannot be tested without DNA. This CDR3 comprises 14 residues. Germline V CDR1 and CDR2: SEHNR, FQNEAQ (reference sequence). The CDR3 sequence: CASSARTGELGAFF.

The chain links TRBV6-2 or TRBV6-3 to TRBJ1-5; there is no DNA to check the TCRdb D call of TRBD1. Germline CDR1 and CDR2: MNHEY and SVGEGT. This CDR3 is 14 amino acids long. This chain's CDR3 is CASSYQDIDQPQHF.